The following is a T cell receptor beta chain sequence with its context. This record comes from a study of blood T cell repertoires in COVID-19. Turning to the study itself: Some COVID-19 samples were acute and others convalescent; all came from the United States, Italy and Spain. In each case, the material was cDNA or gDNA derived from T cells, B-cell-depleted T cells, or PBMCs.

Germline CDR1 is SGHAT and CDR2 is FQNNGV. The V end was cut by 7 bases, the J end by 3 bases, with 12 bases between. CDR3 size: 13 residues. TCRdb's copy holds only in-frame clones and misses some; the assay was immunoSEQ multiplex PCR. The sample yields about 180,000 clones, 80% to 90% seen once. This TCR derives from a human donor with active or convalescent COVID-19. The donor label of this sample is uncertain. The gene calls are TRBV11-2 and TRBJ1-1; unclear D gene. The source material was peripheral blood. CDR3: CASTSGLYTEAFF. The CDR3 DNA follows: TGTGCCAGCACCTCCGGGTTGTACACTGAAGCTTTCTTT.